One and the same sample provided the 15 T cell receptor beta chains below, sequenced in a study of blood T cells in healthy people across ages. A second about 6 to 12 cycle PCR used barcoded and J-beta primers. TCRdb itself ran the 5' RACE reads through MiXCR, one entry per CDR3 protein. The table lists fewer than 2 million distinct CDR3 sequences, about two fifths of them singletons. The sample was blood. The receptors stem from a human donor in good health.

The chain couples TRBV20-1 to TRBJ2-3; D uncertain. The CDR3 covers 11 residues. Germline V lookup: CDR1 DFQATT, CDR2 SNEGSKA (reference sequence). CDR3 protein: CSVGFADTQYF. The CDR3 coding sequence is TGCAGCGTTGGGTTTGCAGATACGCAGTATTTT.

In the case of this clonotype: The missing conserved phenylalanine or tryptophan at the end of this CDR3 makes a read error likely. The chain has TRBV29-1 and TRBJ2-7, with a possible D match to TRBD1 (6 bases). Between the trimmed V and J ends, which lost 4 bases and 9 bases, there was a span of 16 bases. Germline CDR1 is SQVTM and CDR2 is ANQGSEA. The CDR3 has 12 amino acids. CDR3 sequence: CSVGDTGSGQYL. CDR3 nucleotides: TGCAGCGTTGGGGATACAGGGTCCGGGCAGTACTTA.

The gene calls are TRBV20-1 and TRBJ2-5; D tentatively fits TRBD1 or TRBD2 (7 bases each). V was pared by 6 bases and J by 0 bases, with 20 bases between. The CDR3 is 16 amino acids. Germline V gives CDR1 DFQATT, CDR2 SNEGSKA (reference sequence). The chain's CDR3 is CSARRDSGEYQETQYF. CDR3 coding DNA: TGCAGTGCGCGCCGGGACAGCGGGGAGTACCAAGAGACCCAGTACTTC.

The J gene is TRBJ2-5, the V gene TRBV2; 7 nucleotides match TRBD1. This CDR3 spans 16 amino acids. The germline CDR1 and CDR2 sequences are SNHLY and FYNNEI. V trimming: 7 bases; J trimming: 10 bases; junction bases outside the gene matches: 21. The CDR3: CASTGSINLGAGGQYF. The CDR3, as DNA: TGTGCCAGCACGGGCAGTATCAACCTAGGCGCAGGGGGCCAGTACTTC.

This sequence joins TRBV6-5 and TRBJ1-5; D is uncertain. The length of the CDR3 is 14 residues. V lost 6 bases and J 2 bases, leaving 11 bases between the germline ends. CDR1 and CDR2 from the germline V gene are MNHEY and SVGAGI. This CDR3 reads CASRSPLGNQPQHF. DNA of the CDR3: TGTGCCAGCAGGAGTCCTCTAGGCAATCAGCCCCAGCATTTT.

The V call is TRBV4-1, the J call TRBJ1-5, with TRBD1 matching over 7 bases. The CDR3 is 16 amino acids. The V gene end was trimmed by 1 base and the J gene end by 10 bases; junction bases not matched to a gene: 13. Germline CDR1 MGHRA, CDR2 YSYEKL. In nucleotides, the CDR3 is TGCGCCAGCAGCCAAGGGATCGACAGGGTCGGGGGACCCCAGCATTTT. Protein: CASSQGIDRVGGPQHF.

This clonotype was observed a handful of times. The CDR3 is CASSQGARSRRRSEAFF. The DNA of the CDR3 is TGCGCCAGCAGCCAAGGGGCTCGATCGAGGAGGCGGTCTGAAGCTTTCTTT. The chain joins TRBV4-3 to TRBJ1-1; D unresolved. Germline CDR1 LGHNA, CDR2 YSLEER. The CDR3 extends over 17 amino acids. V shed 1 base and J shed 6 bases, with 21 bases lying between them.

This clonotype was observed many times. V gene TRBV5-6 combines with J gene TRBJ2-1; D is unresolved. The V end lost 1 base, the J end lost 9 bases, and 14 bases lay between the germline ends. The germline CDR1 and CDR2 sequences are SGHDT and YYEEEE. This CDR3 region has 14 residues. Here the CDR3 reads CASSLLGSAREQFF. Here the CDR3 DNA reads TGTGCCAGCAGCTTGCTGGGGTCTGCCCGTGAGCAGTTCTTC.

This clonotype was seen a handful of times. This sequence joins TRBV20-1 and TRBJ1-1; D gene unclear. V was shortened by 6 bases and J by 1 base, with 12 bases between the two germline ends. CDR1 and CDR2 from the germline V gene are DFQATT and SNEGSKA (reference sequence). CDR3 length: 13 amino acids. This CDR3 is CSATMWENTEAFF. The CDR3 DNA reads TGCAGTGCCACCATGTGGGAGAACACTGAAGCTTTCTTT.

V gene TRBV20-1 combines with J gene TRBJ2-5, with D possibly TRBD2 on 6 matching bases. V lost 3 bases to trimming and J lost 3 bases, with 11 bases between them. Germline V CDR1 and CDR2: DFQATT, SNEGSKA (reference sequence). The CDR3 runs 13 residues. The CDR3 coding sequence is TGCAGTGCTAGGGGGACTTTAGAAGAGACCCAGTACTTC. Its protein is CSARGTLEETQYF.

In this sample, this clonotype turned up a few times. The V gene is TRBV7-6, the J gene TRBJ2-1, with 9 positions matching TRBD2. CDR3 size: 17 residues. Trimming cost V 4 bases and J 3 bases; bases outside gene matches: 10. Germline-derived CDR1 and CDR2 are SGHVS and FNYEAQ. The chain's CDR3 is CASSSLSGSGGYNEQFF. The CDR3 nucleotides read TGTGCCAGCAGCTCTCTGAGTGGTAGCGGGGGCTACAATGAGCAGTTCTTC.

The V and J genes are TRBV20-1 and TRBJ2-5, with 7 bases fitting TRBD1. Germline V lookup: CDR1 DFQATT, CDR2 SNEGSKA (reference sequence). The length of the CDR3 is 16 residues. The V segment lost 6 bases and the J segment 5 bases; nucleotides outside the gene matches: 18. The CDR3 nucleotides read TGCAGTGCCCACTGGGGTGGACAGGCCCGAGGGGAGACCCAGTACTTC. Its translation: CSAHWGGQARGETQYF.

V usage is TRBV12-3 or TRBV12-4 and J usage is TRBJ1-1; D is uncertain. Trimming took off 3 bases at V and 6 bases at J, with 14 bases between the two ends. The CDR3 covers 14 residues. The CDR3 region has the DNA TGTGCCAGCAGTTTCCCGGGGAATTCTCCTGAAGCTTTCTTT. Protein product: CASSFPGNSPEAFF.

This clonotype came up a few times. The CDR3, as DNA: TGCGCCAGCAGCCAAGATAACGTCCCAGATACGCAGTATTTT. Translated, it gives CASSQDNVPDTQYF. This chain links TRBV4-3 with TRBJ2-3; D is ambiguous. Germline V CDR1 and CDR2: LGHNA, YSLEER. The CDR3 consists of 14 residues. Trimming took 0 bases from V and 4 from J, leaving 8 bases between them.

This clonotype has at least ten counts. The chain carries TRBV12-3 or TRBV12-4 and TRBJ2-3; D unclear. Trimming took off 3 bases at V and 0 bases at J, with 10 bases between the two ends. The CDR3 is 15 amino acids. The chain's CDR3 is CASSFSGLSTDTQYF. CDR3 DNA: TGTGCCAGCAGTTTTTCAGGCTTGAGCACAGATACGCAGTATTTT.